The 8 T cell receptor beta chains in this list originate from one sample, sequenced in a study of T cells after yellow fever vaccination. TCRdb ran MiXCR on the 5' RACE reads and lists one entry per CDR3 protein. The sample records approximately 450,000 distinct CDR3 sequences, 18% being singletons. The material was PBMCs, obtained before the yellow fever booster vaccination. These receptors came from a man aged 18 to 30 who received the YFV17D yellow fever vaccine.

V gene TRBV14 combines with J gene TRBJ1-1, with unresolved D. CDR1 SGHDN and CDR2 FVKESK come from the germline V gene. V was pared by 0 bases and J by 2 bases, with 10 bases between. The CDR3 covers 15 residues. DNA of the CDR3: TGTGCCAGCAGCCAAGATTTCGGAGATAACACTGAAGCTTTCTTT. Translated, it gives CASSQDFGDNTEAFF.

This clonotype was observed a few times. This chain connects TRBV4-3 to TRBJ2-7; D is possibly TRBD1 (6 bases). Germline assignment: CDR1 LGHNA and CDR2 YSLEER. The V and J ends lost 3 bases and 3 bases respectively, with 18 bases between them. The CDR3 has 16 residues. CDR3 bases: TGCGCCAGCAGCCAGGGACATACCAGGGGATTCTACGAGCAGTACGTC. Translated: CASSQGHTRGFYEQYV.

The table lists this clonotype with a few counts. The rearrangement links TRBV12-3 or TRBV12-4 to TRBJ2-5, with TRBD2 identical over 11 bases. V trimming: 6 bases; J trimming: 5 bases; junction bases outside the gene matches: 8. The CDR3 is 15 residues long. The DNA of the CDR3 is TGTGCCAGCAGGATAGGGACTAGCGGATGGGAGACCCAGTACTTC. It codes for CASRIGTSGWETQYF.

There are a few counts of this clonotype. The chain uses TRBV6-5 and TRBJ1-2; a possible D gene is TRBD1 (5 bases). The CDR3 is 12 amino acids. V lost 7 bases and J lost 6, with 12 bases in between. Germline assignment: CDR1 MNHEY and CDR2 SVGAGI. CDR3 DNA sequence: TGTGCCAGCAAGACACGGGGGGATGGCTACACCTTC. Residues: CASKTRGDGYTF.

The chain employs TRBV6-6 and TRBJ2-3, with 8 bases lining up with TRBD1. The ends lost 2 bases at V and 1 base at J; junction bases unmatched: 5. This CDR3 has 16 amino acids. Germline V lookup: CDR1 MNHNY, CDR2 SVGAGI (reference sequence). The CDR3 nucleotides read TGTGCCAGCAGTTACCGACAGGGGATGGGCACAGATACGCAGTATTTT. This sequence encodes CASSYRQGMGTDTQYF.

The rearrangement joins TRBV15 to TRBJ2-3; the match to TRBD2 covers 8 bases. This CDR3 comprises 18 residues. Germline V CDR1 and CDR2: LNHNV, YYDKDF (reference sequence). The junction had 14 bases not matched to a gene; V was cut back by 0 bases and J by 6 bases. CDR3 nucleotides: TGTGCCACCAGCAGAGACCTCCCCAGCGGGGGAGCTAAGGATACGCAGTATTTT. Protein product: CATSRDLPSGGAKDTQYF.

The chain couples TRBV5-1 to TRBJ2-5, with a weak D call TRBD1 (5 bases). This CDR3 is 14 amino acids long. Germline CDR1 is SGHRS and CDR2 is YFSETQ. Trimming took off 7 bases at V and 5 bases at J, with 18 bases between the two ends. The CDR3 DNA reads TGCGCCAGCGGGGATGGGGCCCCCCAGGAGACCCAGTACTTC. Amino acids: CASGDGAPQETQYF.

This clonotype was seen a handful of times. V is TRBV12-3 or TRBV12-4 and J is TRBJ1-1, with D possibly matching TRBD1 (6 bases). V was pared by 7 bases and J by 2 bases, with 14 bases between. This CDR3 spans 14 amino acids. CDR3 sequence: CASNLQGLNTEAFF. The DNA of the CDR3 is TGTGCCAGCAACCTACAGGGTTTAAACACTGAAGCTTTCTTT.